A selection of T cell receptor beta chains follows, all from one sample in a study of OX40 agonist ivuxolimab in advanced cancers. Measured with immunoSEQ multiplex PCR; TCRdb has only the in-frame clones, and not every one. The sample lists around 10,000 clones; roughly nine tenths were seen once. Here the sequenced sample was CD4+ or CD8+ T cells sorted from blood, taken in a trial of the OX40 agonist ivuxolimab. Source of these receptors: an adult with an advanced solid tumor such as melanoma, head and neck, liver or kidney cancer. The CDR3 runs from the conserved cysteine through the conserved F or W. Each record gives: V gene, CDR3 protein.

v_call: TRBV5-6
cdr3_aa: CASSLEGGGYEQYF

v_call: TRBV5-6
cdr3_aa: CASSSQYYEQYF

v_call: TRBV5-1
cdr3_aa: CASSLAAGAPYSDEQYF

v_call: TRBV5-6
cdr3_aa: CASSFGPPEQFF

v_call: TRBV6-5
cdr3_aa: CASSYVGTWEQFF

v_call: TRBV7-6
cdr3_aa: CASMESGFYSGNTIYF

v_call: TRBV14
cdr3_aa: CASSWVPIVSTEAFF

v_call: TRBV6-5
cdr3_aa: CASSMSSGGRDTQYF

v_call: TRBV5-1
cdr3_aa: CASSPQRGTEAFF

v_call: TRBV11-3
cdr3_aa: CASRQRAAGELFF

v_call: TRBV4-1
cdr3_aa: CASSQIEDTNYGYTF

v_call: TRBV11-2
cdr3_aa: CASSSNSYEQYF

v_call: TRBV14
cdr3_aa: CASSQDSVYVNTEAFF

v_call: TRBV7-8
cdr3_aa: CASRSLKGALGETQYF

v_call: TRBV7-9
cdr3_aa: CASSLIRLAGELFF

v_call: TRBV5-1
cdr3_aa: CASSWTGLDEQYF

v_call: TRBV28
cdr3_aa: CASSLTNTEAFF

v_call: TRBV28
cdr3_aa: CASSLSGGTEAFF

v_call: TRBV5-1
cdr3_aa: CASSPEGGQSTSGNTIYF

v_call: TRBV4-1
cdr3_aa: CASSQPGLSTGELFF

v_call: TRBV29-1
cdr3_aa: CSVDTGYTEAFF

v_call: TRBV27
cdr3_aa: CASSLFGGKNTEAFF

v_call: TRBV11-3
cdr3_aa: CASSFRGGRAYEQYF

v_call: TRBV21-1
cdr3_aa: CASSEGDYFSYNEQFF

v_call: TRBV7-6
cdr3_aa: CASSPGLAGGPGELFF

v_call: TRBV5-1
cdr3_aa: CASSLRSPGELFF

v_call: TRBV6-6
cdr3_aa: CASTNRDRELGGYTF

v_call: TRBV7-2
cdr3_aa: CASSLDVRRVSYEQYF

v_call: TRBV19
cdr3_aa: CASRSGGIYNEQFF

v_call: TRBV5-8
cdr3_aa: CASSLVVWTGVRNSPLHF

v_call: TRBV9
cdr3_aa: CASSTGTGENQPQHF

v_call: TRBV7-6
cdr3_aa: CASSLGGQGSNQPQHF